A single sample is the source of the 15 T cell receptor beta chains below, sequenced in a study of blood T cells in healthy people across ages. The use of a sample-barcoded 5' primer and a J-beta primer mix characterized a second PCR of roughly 7 to 11 cycles. One entry per CDR3 protein, called by TCRdb with MiXCR from the 5' RACE reads. Of a few hundred thousand distinct CDR3 sequences listed, about 52% are singletons. Specimen: blood. The origin of the receptors is a man between 60 and 75 years old in good health.

This sequence joins TRBV11-3 and TRBJ2-1; 7 bases align to TRBD2. V dropped 5 bases and J dropped 6; count of bases not matched to a gene: 10. This CDR3 region has 15 residues. Germline-derived CDR1 and CDR2 are SGHNT and YENEEA. The CDR3 bases are TGTGCCAGCAGCGCAGCCGCGGGAGTATCCAATGAGCAGTTCTTC. Its translation: CASSAAAGVSNEQFF.

This chain joins TRBV10-3 and TRBJ1-2; D may be TRBD1 (5 bases). Trimming took off 2 bases at V and 5 bases at J, with 18 bases between the two ends. The CDR3 contains 16 residues. Per germline, CDR1 ENHRY and CDR2 SYGVKD. Here the CDR3 reads CAISEPQGRERYGYTF. CDR3 DNA: TGTGCCATCAGTGAGCCCCAGGGCCGTGAGAGATATGGCTACACCTTC.

This clonotype has more than one count but fewer than ten. V is TRBV29-1 and J is TRBJ2-5; D is possibly TRBD1 (6 bases). V was pared by 4 bases and J by 5 bases, with 17 bases between. Looked up from germline, CDR1 is SQVTM and CDR2 is ANQGSEA. CDR3 size: 14 residues. CDR3 residues: CSVADPQGRETQYF. CDR3 nucleotide sequence: TGCAGCGTTGCCGACCCACAGGGTCGGGAGACCCAGTACTTC. The variable domain in full, completed from reference TRBV29-1 and TRBJ2-5, reads SAVISQKPSRDICQRGTSLTIQCQVDSQVTMMFWYRQQPGQSLTLIATANQGSEATYESGFVIDKFPISRPNLTFSTLTVSNMSPEDSSIYLCSVADPQGRETQYFGPGTRLLVL.

This clonotype has only a few counts. The chain carries TRBV4-3 and TRBJ2-1; 7 positions agree with TRBD2. The CDR3 covers 15 residues. Germline values: CDR1 LGHNA, CDR2 YSLEER. V was pared by 1 base and J by 5 bases, with 5 bases of the junction left unmatched. The CDR3 is CASSQVASGHNEQFF. CDR3 nucleotides: TGCGCCAGCAGCCAAGTGGCTAGCGGACACAATGAGCAGTTCTTC.

Ten or more counts support this clonotype. This sequence joins TRBV7-2 and TRBJ2-5; weak D call: TRBD2 (5 bases). V lost 2 bases and J 5 bases, leaving 9 bases between the germline ends. CDR1 and CDR2 (germline): SGHTA, FQGNSA. The CDR3 spans 13 residues. The CDR3 DNA sequence: TGTGCCAGCAGCTTATCGGGATGGGAGACCCAGTACTTC. As protein: CASSLSGWETQYF. Based on the CDR3 plus reference TRBV7-2 and TRBJ2-5, the full variable domain is GAGVSQSPSNKVTEKGKDVELRCDPISGHTALYWYRQSLGQGLEFLIYFQGNSAPDKSGLPSDRFSAERTGGSVSTLTIQRTQQEDSAVYLCASSLSGWETQYFGPGTRLLVL.

The J gene is TRBJ1-6, the V gene TRBV7-2; D is unresolved. Trimming left V 0 bases short and J 6 bases short, with 6 bases between. The CDR3 sequence is 14 residues long. Germline V gives CDR1 SGHTA, CDR2 FQGNSA. Here the CDR3 reads CASSLAAANSPLHF. In DNA, the CDR3 is TGTGCCAGCAGCTTAGCGGCAGCTAATTCACCCCTCCACTTT.

This clonotype was picked up many times. The chain has TRBV6-6 and TRBJ2-4, with 7 bases matching TRBD2. Germline V gene data show CDR1 as MNHNY and CDR2 as SVGAGI (reference sequence). V shed 8 bases, J shed 3 bases, and the junction held 13 bases outside the gene matches. The CDR3 is made up of 16 amino acids. In DNA, the CDR3 is TGTGCCAGCTACCCCGTAGGCGGGGGATTCAAAAACATTCAGTACTTC. Residues: CASYPVGGGFKNIQYF.

The V and J genes are TRBV6-5 and TRBJ2-7; D unclear. CDR3 size: 11 residues. Germline CDR1 and CDR2: MNHEY and SVGAGI. V was shortened by 4 bases and J by 7 bases, with 8 bases between the two germline ends. CDR3 loop: CASSSRNEQYF. The DNA of the CDR3 is TGTGCCAGCAGTTCTAGGAATGAGCAGTACTTC.

A few counts support this clonotype. This chain uses TRBV7-9 with TRBJ2-1; 9 positions agree with TRBD2. The CDR3 contains 15 residues. Germline CDR1 is SEHNR and CDR2 is FQNEAQ (reference sequence). The V gene end was trimmed by 3 bases and the J gene end by 6 bases; junction bases not matched to a gene: 6. The CDR3 reads CASSFGTSGFNEQFF. The CDR3 DNA reads TGTGCCAGCAGCTTTGGCACTAGCGGGTTCAATGAGCAGTTCTTC.

Note on this clonotype: Relative to the germline gene, one junction end is altered; a read error may explain this. The chain is built from TRBV6-6 and TRBJ2-3, with 9 positions matching TRBD1. Germline V gene sequence: CDR1 MNHNY, CDR2 SVGAGI (reference sequence). The CDR3 covers 14 residues. CDR3 nucleotide sequence: TGTGCCGGCAGTTGGGACAGGGTCACAGATACGCAGTATTTT. Its protein is CAGSWDRVTDTQYF.

As regards this clonotype: This could be a read error, since a much larger clone is one nucleotide away. This chain uses TRBV20-1 with TRBJ2-5; TRBD1 is a possible D gene (5 bases). In germline, CDR1 is DFQATT, CDR2 SNEGSKA (reference sequence). This CDR3 comprises 13 residues. The CDR3 nucleotides are TGCGGCGCCCGAGACAGCCCTCAAGAGACCCAGTACTTC. Its translation: CGARDSPQETQYF.

With regard to this clonotype: Possible read error: a much larger clone is one base away. V is TRBV25-1 and J is TRBJ2-1, with D unresolved. Near its end, the DNA agrees better with TRBJ2-7, so the J call may be wrong. There are 14 residues in the CDR3. In germline, CDR1 is MGHDK, CDR2 SYGVNS. The CDR3 bases are TGTGCCAGCAGCAAGGTTCGGGCCTACAATGAGCAGTACTTC. This encodes CASSKVRAYNEQYF.

V is TRBV6-1 and J is TRBJ2-5; D might be TRBD2 (5 bases). The CDR3 has 13 residues. V was trimmed by 0 bases and J by 11 bases, leaving 13 bases between them. Germline CDR1 reads MNHNS; CDR2 reads SASEGT. The CDR3: CASSEAGETRQYF. Here the CDR3 DNA reads TGTGCCAGCAGTGAAGCTGGGGAGACCCGACAGTACTTC.

The J gene is TRBJ2-5, the V gene TRBV29-1; D remains ambiguous. Trimming shortened V by 5 bases and J by 4 bases, and 11 bases separated the two germline ends. Germline values: CDR1 SQVTM, CDR2 ANQGSEA. This CDR3 region has 12 residues. The CDR3 coding sequence is TGCAGCGTTTCTTCGGTGCGAGAGACCCAGTACTTC. Translating gives CSVSSVRETQYF.

V and J are TRBV6-2 or TRBV6-3 and TRBJ2-1, with 7 positions matching TRBD1. The germline V gene encodes CDR1 MNHEY and CDR2 SVGEGT. Germline trimming cut 2 bases from V and 6 bases from J; bases unmatched to any gene: 4. This CDR3 contains 14 residues. CDR3 DNA sequence: TGTGCCAGCAGTTACCCAGCAGGGGGCAATGAGCAGTTCTTC. Amino acids: CASSYPAGGNEQFF.